The rows below give T cell receptor beta chains drawn from one sample of a study of blood T cell repertoires in COVID-19. Method: immunoSEQ multiplex PCR; TCRdb's copy keeps in-frame clones and lacks some. The sample yields tens of thousands of clones, over 65% seen once. Sequences were obtained from peripheral blood. The origin of the receptors is a man between 65 and 85 years old with COVID-19, enrolled during active disease. CDR3s include the opening cysteine and the closing phenylalanine or tryptophan. The order of the fields is J gene, clone size, V gene, D gene, CDR3 DNA, CDR3 protein. A D gene is named only where the DNA matches it firmly. Not every row has a clone size; where given, it reads once, few, many or a size class.

J gene: TRBJ2-2
clone size: NA
V gene: TRBV6-4
D gene: NA
CDR3 DNA: TGTGCCAGCAGCGCACAAACCCACGGGGAGCTGTTTTTT
CDR3 protein: CASSAQTHGELFF

J gene: TRBJ2-3
clone size: NA
V gene: TRBV7-2
D gene: NA
CDR3 DNA: TGTGCCAGCAGAGTACAGGTTGGGTCAGATACGCAGTATTTT
CDR3 protein: CASRVQVGSDTQYF

J gene: TRBJ1-4
clone size: NA
V gene: TRBV27
D gene: NA
CDR3 DNA: TGTCCCTGGGGGCGTTGGGTTGAAAAACTGTTTTTT
CDR3 protein: CPWGRWVEKLFF

J gene: TRBJ1-2
clone size: NA
V gene: TRBV4-3
D gene: TRBD1
CDR3 DNA: TGCGCCAGCAGCCAAGAACTGGGACAGGCCGATTATGGCTACACCTTC
CDR3 protein: CASSQELGQADYGYTF

J gene: TRBJ1-1
clone size: NA
V gene: TRBV6-2/TRBV6-3
D gene: NA
CDR3 DNA: TGTGCCAGCAGTTACTCGACAAGAGAAGCTTTCTTT
CDR3 protein: CASSYSTREAFF

J gene: TRBJ2-1
clone size: NA
V gene: TRBV7-3
D gene: TRBD2
CDR3 DNA: TGTGCCAGCAGCACCCGGACTAGCTTAAGATATGAGCAGTTCTTC
CDR3 protein: CASSTRTSLRYEQFF

J gene: TRBJ2-5
clone size: NA
V gene: TRBV2
D gene: NA
CDR3 DNA: TGTGCCAGCAGTTCCTCTACAGGGCGCGAGACCCAGTACTTC
CDR3 protein: CASSSSTGRETQYF

J gene: TRBJ2-1
clone size: NA
V gene: TRBV24-1
D gene: NA
CDR3 DNA: TGTGCCACCAGTGACAGCTACAGGGAAACTAGGTCCCGGAATGAGCAGTTCTTC
CDR3 protein: CATSDSYRETRSRNEQFF

J gene: TRBJ2-7
clone size: NA
V gene: TRBV10-3
D gene: NA
CDR3 DNA: TGTGCCATTAGGGACACCGGCTACGAGCAGTACTTC
CDR3 protein: CAIRDTGYEQYF

J gene: TRBJ2-2
clone size: NA
V gene: TRBV19
D gene: TRBD2
CDR3 DNA: TGTGCCAGTAGTATAAGAGCGGGAGGAGGAACCGGGGAGCTGTTTTTT
CDR3 protein: CASSIRAGGGTGELFF

J gene: TRBJ1-2
clone size: NA
V gene: TRBV27
D gene: TRBD1
CDR3 DNA: TGTGCCAGCAGAAGGACAGGCCCTTCCGATGGCTACACCTTC
CDR3 protein: CASRRTGPSDGYTF

J gene: TRBJ2-7
clone size: NA
V gene: TRBV10-3
D gene: TRBD2
CDR3 DNA: TGTGCCAGTGGCGGGACTACATCCTGGCAGTACTTC
CDR3 protein: CASGGTTSWQYF

J gene: TRBJ2-5
clone size: few
V gene: TRBV10-2
D gene: NA
CDR3 DNA: TGCGCCAGCAGTGGACCGAAGACAGGGGGCGCTCCGGCGGGAGGGCGGGAGACCCAGTACTTC
CDR3 protein: CASSGPKTGGAPAGGRETQYF

J gene: TRBJ1-2
clone size: NA
V gene: TRBV3-1/TRBV3-2
D gene: NA
CDR3 DNA: TGTGCCAGCAGCCTCTCTGGGGAGGAGGTCTATGGCTACACCTTC
CDR3 protein: CASSLSGEEVYGYTF

J gene: TRBJ1-3
clone size: NA
V gene: TRBV2
D gene: NA
CDR3 DNA: TGTGCCATAACTTTCGGGACACGAAACACCATATATTTT
CDR3 protein: CAITFGTRNTIYF

J gene: TRBJ2-1
clone size: NA
V gene: TRBV6-5
D gene: NA
CDR3 DNA: TGTGCCACCCGACTTTTCTTCAACACCAATGAGCAGTTCTTC
CDR3 protein: CATRLFFNTNEQFF

J gene: TRBJ2-5
clone size: NA
V gene: TRBV18
D gene: NA
CDR3 DNA: TGTGCCAGCTCACCGGCGGGGCCACAAGAGACCCAGTACTTC
CDR3 protein: CASSPAGPQETQYF

J gene: TRBJ1-1
clone size: NA
V gene: TRBV6-5
D gene: NA
CDR3 DNA: TGTGCCAGCAGGGGGGCACCGAACACTGAAGCTTTCTTT
CDR3 protein: CASRGAPNTEAFF

J gene: TRBJ1-1
clone size: few
V gene: TRBV29-1
D gene: NA
CDR3 DNA: TGCAGCGTTGTAGGACAGCAGAACACTGAAGCTTTCTTT
CDR3 protein: CSVVGQQNTEAFF

J gene: TRBJ2-1
clone size: NA
V gene: TRBV4-3
D gene: TRBD2
CDR3 DNA: TGCGCCAGCGCTACGGGCGGGAGGGCTTACAATGAGCAGTTCTTC
CDR3 protein: CASATGGRAYNEQFF

J gene: TRBJ2-1
clone size: NA
V gene: TRBV4-1
D gene: TRBD2
CDR3 DNA: TGCGCCAGCAGAACCGGGACTAGCGACCATGAGCAGTTCTTC
CDR3 protein: CASRTGTSDHEQFF

J gene: TRBJ2-2
clone size: NA
V gene: TRBV5-8
D gene: NA
CDR3 DNA: TGTGCCAGCAGCTTTTTCCTGGTACAGGTCTCCGGGGAGCTGTTTTTT
CDR3 protein: CASSFFLVQVSGELFF

J gene: TRBJ2-3
clone size: NA
V gene: TRBV3-1/TRBV3-2
D gene: TRBD2
CDR3 DNA: TGTGCCAGCAGCCACCCGGGACTACGGATCACAGATACGCAGTATTTT
CDR3 protein: CASSHPGLRITDTQYF

J gene: TRBJ2-6
clone size: NA
V gene: TRBV3-1/TRBV3-2
D gene: TRBD1
CDR3 DNA: TGTGCCAGCAGCCTGCGGACAGGCTCCTTTGGCTCTGGGGCCAACGTCCTGACTTTC
CDR3 protein: CASSLRTGSFGSGANVLTF

J gene: TRBJ2-7
clone size: NA
V gene: TRBV4-2
D gene: TRBD2
CDR3 DNA: TGTGCCAGCAGCCAAGGAGGCGGGAGCTCGGCTTACGCGCAGTACTTC
CDR3 protein: CASSQGGGSSAYAQYF

J gene: TRBJ1-4
clone size: NA
V gene: TRBV19
D gene: NA
CDR3 DNA: TGTGCCAGTAGTCTAAGCACAGGGCGTAATGAAAAACTGTTTTTT
CDR3 protein: CASSLSTGRNEKLFF

J gene: TRBJ2-2
clone size: few
V gene: TRBV4-3
D gene: TRBD2
CDR3 DNA: TGCGCCAGCAGCCAAGCTAGACTAGCCGCCGGGGAGCTGTTTTTT
CDR3 protein: CASSQARLAAGELFF

J gene: TRBJ2-7
clone size: NA
V gene: TRBV4-3
D gene: NA
CDR3 DNA: TGCGCCAGCAGCCAAGATCTGAGGGAGACCTACGAGCAGTACTTC
CDR3 protein: CASSQDLRETYEQYF

J gene: TRBJ2-1
clone size: NA
V gene: TRBV3-1/TRBV3-2
D gene: TRBD2
CDR3 DNA: TGTGCCAGCAGCCTAAGGACTAGCGGGAGGGGGTACAATGAGCAGTTCTTC
CDR3 protein: CASSLRTSGRGYNEQFF

J gene: TRBJ2-2
clone size: NA
V gene: TRBV9
D gene: NA
CDR3 DNA: TGTGCCAGCAGCGTAGCTGTTGCAGGGGTCACCGGGGAGCTGTTTTTT
CDR3 protein: CASSVAVAGVTGELFF

J gene: TRBJ1-4
clone size: once
V gene: TRBV28
D gene: TRBD1
CDR3 DNA: TGTGCCAGCAGCACCCCGGGACAGGCTAATGAAAAACTGTTTTTT
CDR3 protein: CASSTPGQANEKLFF

J gene: TRBJ2-7
clone size: NA
V gene: TRBV18
D gene: TRBD1
CDR3 DNA: TGTGCCAGCTCACCTGGACAGGCCGCGGCTGGCGAGCAGTACTTC
CDR3 protein: CASSPGQAAAGEQYF

J gene: TRBJ2-7
clone size: NA
V gene: TRBV18
D gene: TRBD2
CDR3 DNA: TGTGCCAGCTCACCACCGGGACTAGCGGGAGGGTCCGAGCAGTACTTC
CDR3 protein: CASSPPGLAGGSEQYF

J gene: TRBJ1-1
clone size: NA
V gene: TRBV5-6
D gene: TRBD1
CDR3 DNA: TGTGCCAGCAGCTTGAACAGGGGGCGTACTGAAGCTTTCTTT
CDR3 protein: CASSLNRGRTEAFF

J gene: TRBJ1-4
clone size: NA
V gene: TRBV15
D gene: NA
CDR3 DNA: TGTGCCACCGCCCTCGGGACTCCCGATGAAAAACTGTTTTTT
CDR3 protein: CATALGTPDEKLFF

J gene: TRBJ2-1
clone size: NA
V gene: TRBV20-1
D gene: NA
CDR3 DNA: TGCAGTGCTAAGGGGGACAATGAGCAGTTCTTC
CDR3 protein: CSAKGDNEQFF

J gene: TRBJ1-1
clone size: NA
V gene: TRBV30
D gene: TRBD1
CDR3 DNA: TGTGCCTGCTCAAGACAGGGAGCCACTGAAGCTTTCTTT
CDR3 protein: CACSRQGATEAFF

J gene: TRBJ1-4
clone size: NA
V gene: TRBV5-6
D gene: TRBD1
CDR3 DNA: TGTGCCAGCAGCTTGGGGCGGGACAGGGGTGTCAAACTGTTTTTT
CDR3 protein: CASSLGRDRGVKLFF

J gene: TRBJ2-4
clone size: once
V gene: TRBV12-3/TRBV12-4
D gene: TRBD2
CDR3 DNA: TGTGCCAGCAGTTTCACTAGCGGGATAGATAAGTACTTC
CDR3 protein: CASSFTSGIDKYF

J gene: TRBJ1-6
clone size: NA
V gene: TRBV6-1
D gene: NA
CDR3 DNA: TGTGCCAGCAGTGAGAATGATCCACACAATTCACCCCTCCACTTT
CDR3 protein: CASSENDPHNSPLHF

J gene: TRBJ2-7
clone size: NA
V gene: TRBV7-6
D gene: TRBD2
CDR3 DNA: TGTGCCAGCAGCTCGACTTGGGGGGGGAGAAACGAGCAGTACTTC
CDR3 protein: CASSSTWGGRNEQYF

J gene: TRBJ1-5
clone size: NA
V gene: TRBV19
D gene: TRBD1
CDR3 DNA: TGTGCCAGTAACAGGGGGAACAATCAGCCCCAGCATTTT
CDR3 protein: CASNRGNNQPQHF

J gene: TRBJ2-1
clone size: few
V gene: TRBV6-5
D gene: NA
CDR3 DNA: TGTGCCAGCGGACGACAGTCCTACAATGAGCAGTTCTTC
CDR3 protein: CASGRQSYNEQFF

J gene: TRBJ1-2
clone size: NA
V gene: TRBV28
D gene: TRBD1
CDR3 DNA: TGTGCCAGCAGTCTCGGACAGGGTGTTGGCTACACCTTC
CDR3 protein: CASSLGQGVGYTF

J gene: TRBJ2-4
clone size: NA
V gene: TRBV7-9
D gene: TRBD2
CDR3 DNA: TGTGCCAGCAGCCCCGGGGGGGTAATCGGGGACATTCAGTACTTC
CDR3 protein: CASSPGGVIGDIQYF

J gene: TRBJ1-2
clone size: NA
V gene: TRBV5-4
D gene: TRBD1
CDR3 DNA: TGTGCCAGCAGCCAGAGGACAGGGGAATCAGGGGGCTACACCTTC
CDR3 protein: CASSQRTGESGGYTF

J gene: TRBJ2-6
clone size: NA
V gene: TRBV4-2
D gene: NA
CDR3 DNA: TGTGCCAGCAGCCGTCAGGGGCACCACTCTGGGGCCAACGTCCTGACTTTC
CDR3 protein: CASSRQGHHSGANVLTF

J gene: TRBJ1-2
clone size: NA
V gene: TRBV9
D gene: NA
CDR3 DNA: TGTGCCAGCAGCACCGATGGGGGGAGAGTGGTAGGCTACACCTTC
CDR3 protein: CASSTDGGRVVGYTF

J gene: TRBJ2-5
clone size: NA
V gene: TRBV5-4
D gene: TRBD1
CDR3 DNA: TGTGCCAGCAGCCCTACTCAAGACAGGGTGGGGACAGAGACCCAGTACTTC
CDR3 protein: CASSPTQDRVGTETQYF

J gene: TRBJ2-2
clone size: once
V gene: TRBV6-2/TRBV6-3
D gene: TRBD1
CDR3 DNA: TGTGCCAGCAGTGACCTCCGGGACAGGGACGTTGGCGGGGAGCTGTTTTTT
CDR3 protein: CASSDLRDRDVGGELFF

J gene: TRBJ2-2
clone size: NA
V gene: TRBV11-3
D gene: TRBD2
CDR3 DNA: TGTGCCAGCAGCCGAGCGGGAGGGCCCACCGGGGAGCTGTTTTTT
CDR3 protein: CASSRAGGPTGELFF

J gene: TRBJ2-2
clone size: few
V gene: TRBV25-1
D gene: TRBD2
CDR3 DNA: TGTGCCAGCAGTGAGGGACTAGCTAACACCGGGGAGCTGTTTTTT
CDR3 protein: CASSEGLANTGELFF

J gene: TRBJ1-2
clone size: NA
V gene: TRBV2
D gene: TRBD1
CDR3 DNA: TGTGCCAGCACTGAACAGGGGACCTGGGGGGGAGGCTACACCTTC
CDR3 protein: CASTEQGTWGGGYTF

J gene: TRBJ1-2
clone size: NA
V gene: TRBV28
D gene: TRBD1
CDR3 DNA: TGTGCCAGCAGTTTACCCGGGACAGGGAGGTACGGCTACACCTTC
CDR3 protein: CASSLPGTGRYGYTF

J gene: TRBJ2-5
clone size: few
V gene: TRBV4-2
D gene: NA
CDR3 DNA: TGTGCCAGCAGCCATCCGGGACAAGAGACCCAGTACTTC
CDR3 protein: CASSHPGQETQYF

J gene: TRBJ1-4
clone size: NA
V gene: TRBV5-1
D gene: NA
CDR3 DNA: TGCGCCAGCAGCTTGAGGGGTGTTGATGAAAAACTGTTTTTT
CDR3 protein: CASSLRGVDEKLFF

J gene: TRBJ2-3
clone size: NA
V gene: TRBV4-2
D gene: TRBD2
CDR3 DNA: TGTGCCAGCAGCCAAGGGACTAGGCAGAGCACAGATACGCAGTATTTT
CDR3 protein: CASSQGTRQSTDTQYF

J gene: TRBJ2-3
clone size: NA
V gene: TRBV9
D gene: NA
CDR3 DNA: TGTGCCAGCAGCAAACAGGTGACTTGGACAGATACGCAGTATTTT
CDR3 protein: CASSKQVTWTDTQYF